The TCR beta chain described here comes from a study of cytomegalovirus exposure and HLA in healthy donors. Study results and limitations: HLA allele associations emerged for roughly 17,000 TCR beta sequences in a later analysis, at 0.05 false discovery rate. There were around 160 TCR beta chains listed as cytomegalovirus-associated.

In germline, CDR1 is SEHNR, CDR2 FQNEAQ (reference sequence). Between the trimmed V and J ends, which lost 4 bases and 7 bases, there was a span of 20 bases. The CDR3 totals 16 residues. The PCR made use of 60 Vbeta and 13 Jbeta primers. Profiled with immunoSEQ multiplex PCR; TCRdb holds only in-frame clones, not every one. Here the sample table reports 75,000 to 80,000 clones. On this clone itself: Its antigen is still unknown.

The chain couples TRBV7-9 to TRBJ1-5, with D possibly matching TRBD1 (6 bases). Sequenced sample: PBMCs. This TCR was sampled from a man younger than 35 in good health and CMV-seropositive. The CDR3 coding sequence is TGTGCCAGCAGCTATCAGGAGGGGGGGGCGGAACAGCCCCAGCATTTT. Protein: CASSYQEGGAEQPQHF.